The 32 T cell receptor beta chains below come from one sample, sequenced in a study of early T cells in non-severe SARS-CoV-2 infection. A single record per CDR3 protein comes from TCRdb applying MiXCR to the 5' RACE reads. The data contain 55,000 to 70,000 distinct CDR3 sequences, 12% of them singletons. Sequenced: whole blood. These receptor sequences come from an adult who was a healthcare worker with PCR-confirmed SARS-CoV-2 infection or an uninfected control (not recorded which).

A few counts support this clonotype. The J gene is TRBJ2-1, the V gene TRBV12-3 or TRBV12-4; D not resolved. CDR3 size: 12 residues. The ends were cut back, 2 bases at V and 9 bases at J, with 8 bases in the middle. As DNA, the CDR3 is TGTGCCAGCAGTTTATTCGGTGCTGAGCAGTTCTTC. Its protein is CASSLFGAEQFF.

Only a few counts were recorded for this clonotype. The chain employs TRBV6-6 and TRBJ2-3; D not certain. Deletions cut 7 bases from V and 2 bases from J, with 13 bases between. The CDR3 has 14 amino acids. The V gene's germline CDR1 is MNHNY and CDR2 SVGAGI (reference sequence). This CDR3 reads CASKSAQFTDTQYF. The CDR3 nucleotides are TGTGCCAGCAAAAGTGCACAATTCACAGATACGCAGTATTTT.

Relative to its sample, this clonotype is medium-sized (0.01 to 0.1%). This chain links TRBV6-4 with TRBJ2-6; D might be TRBD2 (6 bases). Germline V gene data show CDR1 as MRHNA and CDR2 as SNTAGT. V lost 0 bases and J lost 0, with 6 bases in between. The CDR3 spans 16 residues. CDR3 amino acids: CASSDSTSSGANVLTF. Written as DNA, the CDR3 is TGTGCCAGCAGTGACTCGACTAGCTCTGGGGCCAACGTCCTGACTTTC.

This clonotype was seen many times. This chain connects TRBV7-8 to TRBJ2-7, with TRBD1 matching over 8 bases. In germline, CDR1 is SGHVS, CDR2 FQNEAQ. CDR3 length equals 15 residues. V shed 0 bases and J 4 bases; nucleotides not matched to a gene: 5. CDR3 DNA sequence: TGTGCCAGCAGCTTAGCCCAGGGGGCGATTTACGAGCAGTACTTC. This gives the protein CASSLAQGAIYEQYF.

This clonotype was picked up a small number of times. The chain employs TRBV19 and TRBJ2-7, with TRBD1 matching over 8 bases. The CDR3 runs 18 residues. CDR1 and CDR2 (germline): LNHDA, SQIVND (reference sequence). Unmatched junction bases numbered 16, after V lost 2 bases and J lost 4 bases. CDR3 loop: CASSIKGDTGGLLYEQYF. The DNA of the CDR3 is TGTGCCAGTAGTATAAAGGGCGATACAGGGGGTCTGCTTTACGAGCAGTACTTC.

This clonotype was detected ten times or more. This chain connects TRBV11-1 to TRBJ2-3, with D possibly called TRBD1 or TRBD2 (5 bases each). The CDR3 contains 15 residues. The V end was cut by 5 bases, the J end by 5 bases, with 17 bases between. Germline lookup yields CDR1 SGHAT and CDR2 FQDESV (reference sequence). The CDR3 sequence: CASSDGTLKGDTQYF. CDR3 bases: TGTGCCAGCAGCGACGGGACGCTCAAGGGAGATACGCAGTATTTT.

As concerns this clonotype: A much larger clone differs by one base, so this may be a read error. This chain uses TRBV7-6 with TRBJ2-7; TRBD2 aligns across 13 bases. Germline-derived CDR1 and CDR2 are SGHVS and FNYEAQ. The CDR3 has 19 residues. The V segment lost 3 bases and the J segment 0 bases; nucleotides outside the gene matches: 11. The CDR3 loop reads CASSLAPRTSGGASYEQYF. CDR3 bases: TGTGCCAGCAGCTTGGCTCCCAGGACTAGCGGGGGAGCCTCCTACGAGCAGTACTTC. Full variable domain (remainder filled in from reference TRBV7-6 and TRBJ2-7): GAGVSQSPRYKVTKRGQDVALRCDPISGHVSLYWYRQALGQGPEFLTYFNYEAQQDKSGLPNDRFSAERPEGSISTLTIQRTEQRDSAMYRCASSLAPRTSGGASYEQYFGPGTRLTVT.

This clonotype occurred many times. V and J are TRBV7-2 and TRBJ1-4; D unclear. This CDR3 has 14 residues. The V end lost 1 base, the J end lost 4 bases, and 7 bases lay between the germline ends. Germline loops: CDR1 SGHTA, CDR2 FQGNSA. The DNA of the CDR3 is TGTGCCAGCAGCTTAGGCAGGTTTAATGAAAAACTGTTTTTT. Translating it yields CASSLGRFNEKLFF. The variable domain in full, with the rest retrieved from reference TRBV7-2 and TRBJ1-4, is GAGVSQSPSNKVTEKGKDVELRCDPISGHTALYWYRQSLGQGLEFLIYFQGNSAPDKSGLPSDRFSAERTGGSVSTLTIQRTQQEDSAVYLCASSLGRFNEKLFFGSGTQLSVL.

This clonotype has only a few counts. This rearrangement joins TRBV7-9 to TRBJ2-5, with a weak D call TRBD2 (5 bases). The CDR3 sequence is 14 residues long. V lost 4 bases and J 1 base, leaving 10 bases between the germline ends. Germline values: CDR1 SEHNR, CDR2 FQNEAQ (reference sequence). DNA of the CDR3: TGTGCCAGCAGCTCGGACTCGACCCAAGAGACCCAGTACTTC. It is translated as CASSSDSTQETQYF.

The rearrangement uses TRBV5-8 and TRBJ1-2; maybe TRBD1 (5 bases). Trimming removed 3 bases from V and 7 bases from J, with 10 bases in between. Germline loops: CDR1 SGHTS, CDR2 YDEGEE. The CDR3 loop spans 12 amino acids. CDR3 DNA: TGTGCCAGCAGCTGGGGCGGCGGTGGCTACACCTTC. Translated: CASSWGGGGYTF.

The CDR3 DNA is TGTGCCAGCAGCTCCAGCCCGGTTGGCACAGATACGCAGTATTTT. Its protein is CASSSSPVGTDTQYF. This chain links TRBV7-9 with TRBJ2-3; D remains ambiguous. This CDR3 comprises 15 residues. From germline, CDR1 is SEHNR and CDR2 FQNEAQ (reference sequence). V was cut by 4 bases and J by 1 base, with 12 bases left in between. The full variable domain, completed using reference TRBV7-9 and TRBJ2-3, is DTGVSQNPRHKITKRGQNVTFRCDPISEHNRLYWYRQTLGQGPEFLTYFQNEAQLEKSRLLSDRFSAERPKGSFSTLEIQRTEQGDSAMYLCASSSSPVGTDTQYFGPGTRLTVL.

The V and J genes are TRBV12-3 or TRBV12-4 and TRBJ1-5, with no clear D. Trimming cost V 4 bases and J 5 bases, with 9 bases left between them. This CDR3 has 13 amino acids. The CDR3 sequence is CASSWEGYQPQHF. The CDR3 DNA reads as TGTGCCAGCAGTTGGGAAGGTTATCAGCCCCAGCATTTT.

This clonotype was detected a few times. This chain connects TRBV25-1 to TRBJ2-2, with D possibly TRBD1 on 5 matching bases. The length of the CDR3 is 16 residues. V lost 2 bases to trimming and J lost 6 bases, with 16 bases between them. Germline CDR1 is MGHDK and CDR2 is SYGVNS. The CDR3 DNA is TGTGCCAGCAGTGAACCGGCAGGGTTGGATGCCGGGGAGCTGTTTTTT. As protein: CASSEPAGLDAGELFF.

This clonotype was picked up a small number of times. The chain recombines TRBV12-3 or TRBV12-4 with TRBJ2-2; tentatively, D is TRBD2 (5 bases). The CDR3 sequence is 16 residues long. V was clipped by 6 bases and J by 6 bases, with 20 bases between them. The CDR3 DNA is TGTGCCAGCAGGAAATGGCCGGGCGGGTCCGCCGGGGAGCTGTTTTTT. It codes for CASRKWPGGSAGELFF.

This clonotype has only one observation. The genes are TRBV10-2 and TRBJ1-6; TRBD1 matches at 7 bases. V trimming: 2 bases; J trimming: 9 bases; junction bases outside the gene matches: 13. The CDR3 is made up of 17 amino acids. From germline, CDR1 is WSHSY and CDR2 SAAADI. CDR3 DNA sequence: TGCGCCAGCAGTGAGAGGTTCGACAGGGTACTGTTTTCACCCCTCCACTTT. It is translated as CASSERFDRVLFSPLHF.

This chain joins TRBV5-1 and TRBJ2-7; D gene unclear. The CDR3 is made up of 14 amino acids. Per germline, CDR1 SGHRS and CDR2 YFSETQ. Trimming pared 2 bases from V and 3 bases from J, leaving 12 bases between. The CDR3 protein is CASSLEWWGYEQYF. As DNA, the CDR3 is TGCGCCAGCAGCTTAGAATGGTGGGGCTACGAGCAGTACTTC.

This clonotype was observed at least ten times. The genes are TRBV6-2 or TRBV6-3 and TRBJ2-7, with 7 positions matching TRBD1. The germline gives CDR1 MNHEY, CDR2 SVGEGT. J lost 6 bases, V lost 6 bases, and 5 bases had no gene match. The CDR3 runs 12 residues. This CDR3 is CASSQGTAEQYF. CDR3 nucleotide sequence: TGTGCCAGCAGCCAAGGGACAGCCGAGCAGTACTTC.

This clonotype was observed many times. V is TRBV12-3 or TRBV12-4 and J is TRBJ1-1; D unclear. Trimming shortened V by 0 bases and J by 2 bases, and 4 bases separated the two germline ends. The CDR3 totals 13 residues. CDR3 DNA: TGTGCCAGCAGTTTAGCGGGTAACACTGAAGCTTTCTTT. Protein sequence: CASSLAGNTEAFF.

This clonotype was seen a few times. The chain carries TRBV9 and TRBJ2-3; D not resolved. The germline gives CDR1 SGDLS, CDR2 YYNGEE. The CDR3 is 13 residues long. V lost 3 bases to trimming and J lost 2 bases, with 7 bases between them. In nucleotides, the CDR3 is TGTGCCAGCAGCGGGTACTTCACAGATACGCAGTATTTT. This codes for CASSGYFTDTQYF.

This clonotype was seen many times. This chain connects TRBV6-2 or TRBV6-3 to TRBJ2-1, with 9 bases matching TRBD1. The J segment lost 3 bases and the V segment lost 2 bases, leaving 8 bases of the junction unmatched. This CDR3 has 17 amino acids. The germline V gene has CDR1 MNHEY and CDR2 SVGEGT. CDR3 coding DNA: TGTGCCAGCAGTTACGGGGGTGGGACAGGGCTCTACAATGAGCAGTTCTTC. Protein: CASSYGGGTGLYNEQFF.

At least ten counts were recorded for this clonotype. The V call is TRBV29-1, the J call TRBJ2-7; D is possibly TRBD1 (5 bases). With 2 bases removed from V and 1 base from J, the gap between germline ends came to 6 bases. CDR1 and CDR2 (germline): SQVTM, ANQGSEA. The CDR3 spans 12 residues. CDR3 amino acids: CSVEQGSYEQYF. The CDR3 region has the DNA TGCAGCGTTGAACAGGGATCCTACGAGCAGTACTTC.

V is TRBV5-1 and J is TRBJ1-1; D may be TRBD1 (6 bases). The CDR3 runs 15 residues. Germline values: CDR1 SGHRS, CDR2 YFSETQ. Trimming removed 3 bases from V and 0 bases from J, with 12 bases in between. CDR3 in amino acids: CASSSDRLMNTEAFF. DNA for the CDR3: TGCGCCAGCAGCTCAGACAGGCTAATGAACACTGAAGCTTTCTTT.

This clonotype has only a few counts. The CDR3 DNA is TGTGCCAGCTCACCACCGAGTGCCAATGAGCAGTTCTTC. Protein sequence: CASSPPSANEQFF. The rearrangement joins TRBV18 to TRBJ2-1; unclear D gene. Germline V gene lookup returns CDR1 KGHSH and CDR2 LQKENI. Trimming pared 0 bases from V and 6 bases from J, leaving 6 bases between. This CDR3 is 13 amino acids long.

The genes are TRBV5-4 and TRBJ2-7; 7 bases line up with TRBD1. This CDR3 has 13 residues. J lost 6 bases, V lost 7 bases, and 10 bases had no gene match. Germline loops: CDR1 SGHNT, CDR2 YYREEE (reference sequence). CDR3 DNA sequence: TGTGCCAGCCATCGAGGGGGCTTTGGCGAGCAGTACTTC. It translates to CASHRGGFGEQYF.

V and J are TRBV6-2 or TRBV6-3 and TRBJ2-1, with TRBD1 matching 7 bases. The CDR3 length is 14 residues. Germline assignment: CDR1 MNHEY and CDR2 SVGEGT. The junction had 7 bases not matched to a gene; V was cut back by 9 bases and J by 2 bases. The DNA for the CDR3 is TGTGCCAGAAGTCTCGGGACAGCCTACAATGAGCAGTTCTTC. Translated: CARSLGTAYNEQFF.

The V and J genes are TRBV11-2 and TRBJ2-3; maybe TRBD1 (5 bases). Between the trimmed V and J ends, which lost 1 base and 7 bases, there was a span of 12 bases. CDR1 and CDR2 from the germline V gene are SGHAT and FQNNGV. CDR3 length: 14 residues. This chain's CDR3 is CASSLAAQGNTQYF. CDR3 nucleotides: TGTGCCAGCAGCTTAGCCGCGCAGGGCAATACGCAGTATTTT.

This clonotype has ten or more counts. V gene TRBV7-3 combines with J gene TRBJ2-1; 7 bases fit TRBD2. Trimming cost V 0 bases and J 2 bases; bases outside gene matches: 1. The CDR3 covers 15 residues. Germline V gene data show CDR1 as SGHTA and CDR2 as FQGTGA. The CDR3 DNA reads as TGTGCCAGCAGCTTAACAGCGGGGACCTACAATGAGCAGTTCTTC. Translation: CASSLTAGTYNEQFF.

The J gene is TRBJ2-1, the V gene TRBV14, with D perhaps TRBD1 (7 bases). The germline V and J ends were trimmed by 1 base and 7 bases, with 17 bases remaining between them. The CDR3 is 16 amino acids. The germline CDR1 and CDR2 sequences are SGHDN and FVKESK. CDR3 sequence: CASSQVRGAARNEQFF. CDR3 nucleotides: TGTGCCAGCAGCCAAGTCAGGGGGGCAGCCCGAAATGAGCAGTTCTTC.

The genes are TRBV12-3 or TRBV12-4 and TRBJ2-7; D unclear. The V end lost 3 bases, the J end lost 2 bases, and 14 bases lay between the germline ends. The CDR3 sequence is 15 residues long. CDR3: CASSFWGISAYEQYF. DNA for the CDR3: TGTGCCAGCAGTTTTTGGGGTATTTCGGCCTACGAGCAGTACTTC.

This clonotype was detected many times. J is TRBJ2-3 and V is TRBV4-2; TRBD1 is a possible D gene (5 bases). CDR3 length equals 15 residues. Trimming pared 4 bases from V and 0 bases from J, leaving 11 bases between. The germline V gene encodes CDR1 LGHNA and CDR2 YNFKEQ. DNA for the CDR3: TGTGCCAGCAGCCGACAGCCCTATAGCACAGATACGCAGTATTTT. It translates to CASSRQPYSTDTQYF.

This clonotype was seen repeatedly, ten times or more. The chain carries TRBV30 and TRBJ1-2, with D unclear. The CDR3 totals 10 residues. Germline loops: CDR1 GTSNPN, CDR2 SVGIG (reference sequence). V lost 4 bases, J lost 7 bases, and 7 bases lay in between. The CDR3 loop reads CAWNGGGYTF. CDR3 sequence (DNA): TGTGCCTGGAACGGCGGTGGCTACACCTTC.

The chain couples TRBV18 to TRBJ1-2, with D tentatively TRBD1 (5 bases). V lost 1 base to trimming and J lost 4 bases, with 7 bases between them. This CDR3 has 13 residues. From germline, CDR1 is KGHSH and CDR2 LQKENI. The CDR3 reads CASSPLGTYGYTF. Here the CDR3 DNA reads TGTGCCAGCTCACCACTAGGGACCTATGGCTACACCTTC.